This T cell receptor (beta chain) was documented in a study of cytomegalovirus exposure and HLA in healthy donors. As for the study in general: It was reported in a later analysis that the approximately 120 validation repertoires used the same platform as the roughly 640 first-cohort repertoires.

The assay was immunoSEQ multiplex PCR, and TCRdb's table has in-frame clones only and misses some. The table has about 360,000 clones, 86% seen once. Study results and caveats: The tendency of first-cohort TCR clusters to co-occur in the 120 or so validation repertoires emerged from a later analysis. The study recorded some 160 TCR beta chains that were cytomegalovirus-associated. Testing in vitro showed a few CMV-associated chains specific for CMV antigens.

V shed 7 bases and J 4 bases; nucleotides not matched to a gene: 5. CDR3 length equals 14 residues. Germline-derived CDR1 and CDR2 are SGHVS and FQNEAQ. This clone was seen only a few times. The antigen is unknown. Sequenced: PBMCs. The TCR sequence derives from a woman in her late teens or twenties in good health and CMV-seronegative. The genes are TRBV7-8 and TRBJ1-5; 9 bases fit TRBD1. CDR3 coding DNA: TGTGCCAGCACGCGGACAGGGGAGAATCAGCCCCAGCATTTT. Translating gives CASTRTGENQPQHF.